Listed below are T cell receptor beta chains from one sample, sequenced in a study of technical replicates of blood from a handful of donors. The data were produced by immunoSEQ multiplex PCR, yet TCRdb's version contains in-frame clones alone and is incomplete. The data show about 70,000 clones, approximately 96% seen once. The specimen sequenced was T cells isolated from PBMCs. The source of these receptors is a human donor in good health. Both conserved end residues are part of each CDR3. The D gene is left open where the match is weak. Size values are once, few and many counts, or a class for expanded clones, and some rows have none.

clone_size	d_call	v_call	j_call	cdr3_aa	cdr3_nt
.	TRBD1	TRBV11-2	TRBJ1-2	CASSSPGQGRPGYGYTF	TGTGCCAGCAGCTCTCCGGGACAGGGGCGACCTGGGTATGGCTACACCTTC
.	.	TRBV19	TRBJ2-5	CASSTYRAPQETQYF	TGTGCCAGTAGTACCTACAGGGCCCCACAAGAGACCCAGTACTTC
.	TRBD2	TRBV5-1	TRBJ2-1	CASSLVLAGDNEQFF	TGCGCCAGCAGCTTGGTACTAGCGGGAGACAATGAGCAGTTCTTC
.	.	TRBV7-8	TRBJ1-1	CASRAQRNTEAFF	TGTGCCAGCAGGGCCCAGCGAAACACTGAAGCTTTCTTT
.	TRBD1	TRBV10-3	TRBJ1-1	CAISDDSQGMNTEAFF	TGTGCCATCAGTGACGACTCACAGGGGATGAACACTGAAGCTTTCTTT
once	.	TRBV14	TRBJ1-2	CASSPIGTGREGYTF	TGTGCCAGCAGCCCTATCGGGACTGGACGGGAGGGCTACACCTTC
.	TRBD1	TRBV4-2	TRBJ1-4	CASSQAWDRGWEKLFF	TGTGCCAGCAGCCAAGCCTGGGACAGGGGTTGGGAAAAACTGTTTTTT
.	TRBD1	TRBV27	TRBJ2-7	CASSSLTGSSYEQYF	TGTGCCAGCAGTTCTTTGACAGGGTCCTCCTACGAGCAGTACTTC
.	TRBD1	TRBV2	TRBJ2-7	CASREDRISYEQYF	TGTGCCAGCAGGGAGGACAGGATATCCTACGAGCAGTACTTC
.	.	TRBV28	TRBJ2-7	CASSLTGVEQYF	TGTGCCAGCAGTTTAACGGGGGTCGAGCAGTACTTC
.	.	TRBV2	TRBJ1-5	CASSGQVGNQPQHF	TGTGCCAGCAGTGGACAGGTCGGAAATCAGCCCCAGCATTTT
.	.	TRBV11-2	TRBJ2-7	CASSSRTQGPEQYF	TGTGCCAGCAGCTCACGAACCCAGGGCCCCGAGCAGTACTTC
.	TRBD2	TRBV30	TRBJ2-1	CAWSVRVSGAYNEQFF	TGTGCCTGGAGTGTACGGGTTAGCGGGGCGTACAATGAGCAGTTCTTC